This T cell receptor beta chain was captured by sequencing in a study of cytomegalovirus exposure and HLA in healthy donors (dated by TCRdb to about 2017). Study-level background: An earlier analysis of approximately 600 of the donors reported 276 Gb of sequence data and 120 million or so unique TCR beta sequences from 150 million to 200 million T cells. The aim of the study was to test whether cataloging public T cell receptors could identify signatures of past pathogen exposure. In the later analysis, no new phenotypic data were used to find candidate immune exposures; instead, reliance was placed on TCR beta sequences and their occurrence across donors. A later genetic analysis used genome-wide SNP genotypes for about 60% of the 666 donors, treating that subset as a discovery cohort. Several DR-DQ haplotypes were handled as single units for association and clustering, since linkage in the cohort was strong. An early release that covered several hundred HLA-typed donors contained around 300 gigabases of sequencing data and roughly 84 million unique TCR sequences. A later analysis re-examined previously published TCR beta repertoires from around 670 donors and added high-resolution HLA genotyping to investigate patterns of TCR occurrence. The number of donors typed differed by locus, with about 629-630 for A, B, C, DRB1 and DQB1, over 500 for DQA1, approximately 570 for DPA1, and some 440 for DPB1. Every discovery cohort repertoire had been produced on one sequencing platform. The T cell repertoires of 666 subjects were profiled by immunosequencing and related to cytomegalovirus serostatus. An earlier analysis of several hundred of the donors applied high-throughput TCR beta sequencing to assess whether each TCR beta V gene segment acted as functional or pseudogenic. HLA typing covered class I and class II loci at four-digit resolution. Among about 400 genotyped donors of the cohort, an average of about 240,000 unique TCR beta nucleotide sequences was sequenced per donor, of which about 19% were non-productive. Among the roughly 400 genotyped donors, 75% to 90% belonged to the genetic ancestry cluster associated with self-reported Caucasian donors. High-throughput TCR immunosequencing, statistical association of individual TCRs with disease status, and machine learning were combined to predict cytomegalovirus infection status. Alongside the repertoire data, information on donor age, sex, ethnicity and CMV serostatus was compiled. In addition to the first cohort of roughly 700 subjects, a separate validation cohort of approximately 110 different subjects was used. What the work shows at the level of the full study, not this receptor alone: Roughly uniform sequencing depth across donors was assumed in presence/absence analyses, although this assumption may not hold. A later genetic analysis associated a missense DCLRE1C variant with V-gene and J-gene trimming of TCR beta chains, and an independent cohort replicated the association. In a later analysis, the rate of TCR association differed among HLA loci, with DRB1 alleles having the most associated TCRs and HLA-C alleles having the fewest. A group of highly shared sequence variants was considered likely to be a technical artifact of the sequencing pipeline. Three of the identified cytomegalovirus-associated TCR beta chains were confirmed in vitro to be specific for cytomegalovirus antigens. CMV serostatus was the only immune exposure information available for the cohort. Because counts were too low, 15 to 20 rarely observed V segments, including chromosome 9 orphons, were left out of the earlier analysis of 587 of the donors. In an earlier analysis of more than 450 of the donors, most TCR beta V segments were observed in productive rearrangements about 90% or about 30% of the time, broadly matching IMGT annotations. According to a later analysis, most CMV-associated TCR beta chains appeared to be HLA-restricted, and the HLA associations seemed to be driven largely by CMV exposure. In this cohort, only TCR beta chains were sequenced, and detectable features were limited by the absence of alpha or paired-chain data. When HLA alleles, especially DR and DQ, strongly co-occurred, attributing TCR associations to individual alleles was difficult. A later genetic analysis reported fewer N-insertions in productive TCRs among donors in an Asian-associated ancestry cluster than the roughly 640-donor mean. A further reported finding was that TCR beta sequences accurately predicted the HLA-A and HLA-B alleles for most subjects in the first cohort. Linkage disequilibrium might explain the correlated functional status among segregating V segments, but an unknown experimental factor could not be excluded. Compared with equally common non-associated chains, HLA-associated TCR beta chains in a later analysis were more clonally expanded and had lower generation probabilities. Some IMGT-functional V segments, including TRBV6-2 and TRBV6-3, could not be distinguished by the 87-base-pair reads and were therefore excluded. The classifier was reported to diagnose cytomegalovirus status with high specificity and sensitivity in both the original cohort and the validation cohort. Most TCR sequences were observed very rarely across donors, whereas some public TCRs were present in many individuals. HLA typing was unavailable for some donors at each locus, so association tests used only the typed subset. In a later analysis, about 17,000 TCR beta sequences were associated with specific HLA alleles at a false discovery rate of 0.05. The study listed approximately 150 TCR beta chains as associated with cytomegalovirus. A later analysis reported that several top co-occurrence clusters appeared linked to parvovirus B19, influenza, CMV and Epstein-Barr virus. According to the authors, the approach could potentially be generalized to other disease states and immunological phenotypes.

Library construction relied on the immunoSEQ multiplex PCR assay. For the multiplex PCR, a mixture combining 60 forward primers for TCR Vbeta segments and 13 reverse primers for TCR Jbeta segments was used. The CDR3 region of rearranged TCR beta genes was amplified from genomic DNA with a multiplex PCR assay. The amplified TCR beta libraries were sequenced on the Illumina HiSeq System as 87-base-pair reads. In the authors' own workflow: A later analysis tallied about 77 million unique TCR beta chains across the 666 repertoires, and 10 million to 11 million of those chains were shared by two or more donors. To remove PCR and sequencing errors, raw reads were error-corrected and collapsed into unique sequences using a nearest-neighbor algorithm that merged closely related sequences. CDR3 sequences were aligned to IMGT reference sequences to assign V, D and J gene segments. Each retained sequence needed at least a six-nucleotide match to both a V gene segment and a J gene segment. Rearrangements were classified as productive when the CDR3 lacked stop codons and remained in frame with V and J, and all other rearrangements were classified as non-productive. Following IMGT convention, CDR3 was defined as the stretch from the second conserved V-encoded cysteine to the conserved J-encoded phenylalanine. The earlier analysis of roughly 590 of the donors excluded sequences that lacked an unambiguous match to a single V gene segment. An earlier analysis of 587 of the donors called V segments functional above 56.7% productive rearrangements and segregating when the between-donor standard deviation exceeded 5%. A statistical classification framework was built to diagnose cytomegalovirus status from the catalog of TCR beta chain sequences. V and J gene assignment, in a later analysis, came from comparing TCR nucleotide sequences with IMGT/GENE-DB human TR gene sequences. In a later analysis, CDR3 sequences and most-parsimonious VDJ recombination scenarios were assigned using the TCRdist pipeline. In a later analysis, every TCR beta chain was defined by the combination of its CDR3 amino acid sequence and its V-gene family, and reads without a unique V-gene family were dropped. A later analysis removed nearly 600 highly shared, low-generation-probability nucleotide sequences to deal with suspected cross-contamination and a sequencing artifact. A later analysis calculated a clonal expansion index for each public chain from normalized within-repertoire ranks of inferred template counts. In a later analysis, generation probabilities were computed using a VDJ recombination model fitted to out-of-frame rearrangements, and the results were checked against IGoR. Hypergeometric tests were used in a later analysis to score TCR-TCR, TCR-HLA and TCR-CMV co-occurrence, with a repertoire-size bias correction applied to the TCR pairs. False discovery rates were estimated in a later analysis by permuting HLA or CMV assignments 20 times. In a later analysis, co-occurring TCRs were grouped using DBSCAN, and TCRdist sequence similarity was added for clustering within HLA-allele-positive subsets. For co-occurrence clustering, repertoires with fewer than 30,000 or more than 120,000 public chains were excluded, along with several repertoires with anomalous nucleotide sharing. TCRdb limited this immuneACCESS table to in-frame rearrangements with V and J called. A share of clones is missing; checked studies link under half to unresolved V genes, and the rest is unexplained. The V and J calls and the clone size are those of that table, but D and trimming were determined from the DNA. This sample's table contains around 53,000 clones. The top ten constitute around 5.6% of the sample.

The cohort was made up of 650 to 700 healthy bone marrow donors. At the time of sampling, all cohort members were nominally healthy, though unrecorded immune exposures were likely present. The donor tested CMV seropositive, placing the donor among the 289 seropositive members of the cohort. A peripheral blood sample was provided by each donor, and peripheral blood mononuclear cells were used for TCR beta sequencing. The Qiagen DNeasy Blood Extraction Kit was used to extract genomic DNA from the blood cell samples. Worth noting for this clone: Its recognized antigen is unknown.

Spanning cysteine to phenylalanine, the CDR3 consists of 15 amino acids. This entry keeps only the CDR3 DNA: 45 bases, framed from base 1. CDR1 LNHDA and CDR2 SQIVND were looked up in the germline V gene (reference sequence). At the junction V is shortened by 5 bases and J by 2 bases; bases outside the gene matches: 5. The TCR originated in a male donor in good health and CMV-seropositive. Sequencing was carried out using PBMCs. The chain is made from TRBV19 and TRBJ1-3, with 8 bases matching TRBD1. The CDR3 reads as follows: CASSLDRGPGNTIYF. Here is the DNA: TGTGCCAGTAGTCTCGACAGGGGCCCTGGAAACACCATATATTTT.